This T cell receptor beta chain was documented in a study of cytomegalovirus exposure and HLA in healthy donors. Broader study findings: The authors considered a cluster of highly shared sequence variants likely to be a sequencing artifact. According to the study, roughly 160 TCR beta chains were cytomegalovirus-associated. With later analysis, a missense DCLRE1C variant became linked to TCR beta V- and J-gene trimming. A later analysis found most CMV-associated TCR beta chains apparently HLA-restricted.

The PCR employed 60 Vbeta primers together with 13 Jbeta primers. The repertoire was sequenced with immunoSEQ multiplex PCR; TCRdb's copy has only in-frame clones and lacks some. This table holds about 160,000 clones, more than 65% found once. Germline CDR1 and CDR2: WSHSY and SAAADI. This CDR3 is 15 amino acids long. Trimming cost V 4 bases and J 2 bases; bases outside gene matches: 3. On this clone: Its antigen is not identified.

The V and J genes are TRBV10-2 and TRBJ2-3, with 10 positions matching TRBD2. The receptor's source is a middle-aged man in good health and CMV-seropositive. Sequencing used PBMCs. As DNA, the CDR3 is TGCGCCAGCAGTGCACTAGCGGGGTCCACAGATACGCAGTATTTT. The encoded protein is CASSALAGSTDTQYF.